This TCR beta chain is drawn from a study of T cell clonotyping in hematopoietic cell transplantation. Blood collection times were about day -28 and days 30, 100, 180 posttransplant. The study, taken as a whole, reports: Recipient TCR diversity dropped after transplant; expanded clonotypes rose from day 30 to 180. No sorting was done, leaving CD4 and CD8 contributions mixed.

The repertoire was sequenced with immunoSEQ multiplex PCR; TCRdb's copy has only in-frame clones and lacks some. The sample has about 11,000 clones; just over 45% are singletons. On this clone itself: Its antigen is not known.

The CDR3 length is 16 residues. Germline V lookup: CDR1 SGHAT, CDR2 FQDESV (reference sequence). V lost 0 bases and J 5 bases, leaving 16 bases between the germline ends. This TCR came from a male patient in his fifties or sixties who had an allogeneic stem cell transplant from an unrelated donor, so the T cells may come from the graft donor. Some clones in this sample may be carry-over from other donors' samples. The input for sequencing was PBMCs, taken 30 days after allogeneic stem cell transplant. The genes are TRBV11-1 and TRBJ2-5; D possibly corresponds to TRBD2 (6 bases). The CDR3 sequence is CASSLAHGGYVETQYF. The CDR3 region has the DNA TGTGCCAGCAGCTTAGCCCACGGGGGTTACGTGGAGACCCAGTACTTC.